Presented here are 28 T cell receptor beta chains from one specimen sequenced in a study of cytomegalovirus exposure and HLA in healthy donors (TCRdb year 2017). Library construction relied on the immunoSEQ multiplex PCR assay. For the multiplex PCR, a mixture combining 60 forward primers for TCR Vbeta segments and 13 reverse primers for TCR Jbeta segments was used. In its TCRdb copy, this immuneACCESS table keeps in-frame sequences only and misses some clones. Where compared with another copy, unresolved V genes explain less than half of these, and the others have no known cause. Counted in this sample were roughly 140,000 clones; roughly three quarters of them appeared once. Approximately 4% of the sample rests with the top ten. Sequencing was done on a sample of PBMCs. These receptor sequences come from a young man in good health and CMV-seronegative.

The CDR3 DNA is TGTGCCAGCAGGCCTAGGGACAGGGGTGACGAGACCCAGTACTTC. The encoded protein is CASRPRDRGDETQYF. The chain recombines TRBV2 with TRBJ2-5; 10 nucleotides align to TRBD1. The CDR3 runs to 15 residues. With V trimmed by 6 bases and J by 5 bases, 9 bases remained unmatched. CDR1 is SNHLY and CDR2 is FYNNEI in the germline V gene.

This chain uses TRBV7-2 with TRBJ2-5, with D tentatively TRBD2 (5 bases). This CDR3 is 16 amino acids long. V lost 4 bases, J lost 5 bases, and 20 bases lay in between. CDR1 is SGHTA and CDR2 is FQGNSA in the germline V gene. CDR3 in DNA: TGTGCCAGCAGCTCCCCCGAGAGGGCCCCCAGGGAGACCCAGTACTTC. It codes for CASSSPERAPRETQYF.

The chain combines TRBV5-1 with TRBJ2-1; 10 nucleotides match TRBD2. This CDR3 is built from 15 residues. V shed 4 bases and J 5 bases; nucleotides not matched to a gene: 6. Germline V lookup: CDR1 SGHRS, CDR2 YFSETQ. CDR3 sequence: CASSPSGSNDNEQFF. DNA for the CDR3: TGCGCCAGCAGCCCTAGCGGGAGTAATGACAATGAGCAGTTCTTC.

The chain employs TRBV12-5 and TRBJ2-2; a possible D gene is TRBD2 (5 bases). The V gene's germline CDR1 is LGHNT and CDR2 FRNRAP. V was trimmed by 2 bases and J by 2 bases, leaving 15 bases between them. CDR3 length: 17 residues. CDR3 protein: CASGLRPPGLNTGELFF. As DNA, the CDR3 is TGTGCTAGTGGTTTGCGTCCCCCGGGGTTAAACACCGGGGAGCTGTTTTTT.

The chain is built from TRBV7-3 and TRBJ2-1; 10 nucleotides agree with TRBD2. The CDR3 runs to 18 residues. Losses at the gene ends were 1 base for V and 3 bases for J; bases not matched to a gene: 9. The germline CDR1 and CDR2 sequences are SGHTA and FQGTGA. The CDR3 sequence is CASSLSLVPSGSYNEQFF. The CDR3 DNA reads TGTGCCAGCAGCTTAAGCCTAGTTCCTAGCGGGAGCTACAATGAGCAGTTCTTC.

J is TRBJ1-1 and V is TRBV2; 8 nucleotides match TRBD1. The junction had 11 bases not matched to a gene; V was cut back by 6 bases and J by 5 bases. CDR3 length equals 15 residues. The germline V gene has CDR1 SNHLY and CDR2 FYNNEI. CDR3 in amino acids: CASRRQGQSGTEAFF. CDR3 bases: TGTGCCAGCAGACGACAGGGGCAGTCGGGGACTGAAGCTTTCTTT. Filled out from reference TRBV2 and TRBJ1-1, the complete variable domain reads EPEVTQTPSHQVTQMGQEVILRCVPISNHLYFYWYRQILGQKVEFLVSFYNNEISEKSEIFDDQFSVERPDGSNFTLKIRSTKLEDSAMYFCASRRQGQSGTEAFFGQGTRLTVV.

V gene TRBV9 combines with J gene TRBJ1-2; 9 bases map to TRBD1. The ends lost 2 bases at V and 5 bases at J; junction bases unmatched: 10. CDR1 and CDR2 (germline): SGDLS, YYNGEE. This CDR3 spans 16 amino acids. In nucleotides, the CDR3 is TGTGCCAGCAGCGTCTCGGGACAGGGTACGGGATATGGCTACACCTTC. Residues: CASSVSGQGTGYGYTF.

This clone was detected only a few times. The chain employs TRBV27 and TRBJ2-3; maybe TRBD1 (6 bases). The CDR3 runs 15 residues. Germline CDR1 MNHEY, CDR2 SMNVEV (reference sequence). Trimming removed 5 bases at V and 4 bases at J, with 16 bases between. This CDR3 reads CASSTHRARADTQYF. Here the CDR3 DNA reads TGTGCCAGCAGTACTCACAGGGCTCGCGCAGATACGCAGTATTTT.

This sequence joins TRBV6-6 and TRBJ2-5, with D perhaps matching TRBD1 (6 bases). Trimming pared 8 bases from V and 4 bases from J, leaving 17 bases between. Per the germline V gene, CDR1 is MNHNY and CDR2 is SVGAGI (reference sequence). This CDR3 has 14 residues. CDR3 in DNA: TGTGCCAGCCGATACCAACAGGGACGAGAGACCCAGTACTTC. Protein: CASRYQQGRETQYF.

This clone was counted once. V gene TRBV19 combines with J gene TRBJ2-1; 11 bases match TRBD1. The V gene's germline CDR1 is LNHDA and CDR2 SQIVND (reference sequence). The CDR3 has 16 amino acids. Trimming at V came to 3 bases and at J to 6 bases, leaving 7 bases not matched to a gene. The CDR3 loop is CASSIYGQGASNEQFF. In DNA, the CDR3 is TGTGCCAGTAGTATCTATGGACAGGGGGCTTCCAATGAGCAGTTCTTC.

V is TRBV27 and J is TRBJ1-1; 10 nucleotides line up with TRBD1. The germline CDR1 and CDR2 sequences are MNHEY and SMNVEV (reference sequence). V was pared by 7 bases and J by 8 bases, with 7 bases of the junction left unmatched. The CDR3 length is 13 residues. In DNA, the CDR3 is TGTGCCAGCAAAGGACAGGGGGTCTCGGAAGCTTTCTTT. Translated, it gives CASKGQGVSEAFF.

The chain's CDR3 is CASSERPQGAGYGNQPQHF. As DNA, the CDR3 is TGTGCCAGCAGTGAAAGGCCACAGGGGGCCGGTTATGGCAATCAGCCCCAGCATTTT. This sequence joins TRBV6-1 and TRBJ1-5; 9 nucleotides match TRBD1. The V and J ends lost 2 bases and 2 bases, in that order; junction bases with no gene match: 13. The CDR3 is made up of 19 amino acids. Germline V gives CDR1 MNHNS, CDR2 SASEGT.

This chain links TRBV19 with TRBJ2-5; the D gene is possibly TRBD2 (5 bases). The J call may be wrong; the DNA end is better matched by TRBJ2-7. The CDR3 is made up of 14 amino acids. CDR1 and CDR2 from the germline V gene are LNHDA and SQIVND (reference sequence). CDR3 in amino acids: CASSIDPSGYEQYF. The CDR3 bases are TGTGCCAGTAGTATAGATCCCAGCGGCTACGAGCAGTACTTC.

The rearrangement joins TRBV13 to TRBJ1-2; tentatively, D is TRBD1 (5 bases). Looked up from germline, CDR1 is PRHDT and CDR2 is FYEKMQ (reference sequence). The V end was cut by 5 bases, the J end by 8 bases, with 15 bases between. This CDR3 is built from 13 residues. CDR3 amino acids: CASSRTGSGGYTF. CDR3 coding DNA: TGTGCCAGCAGCCGAACAGGTTCGGGCGGCTACACCTTC.

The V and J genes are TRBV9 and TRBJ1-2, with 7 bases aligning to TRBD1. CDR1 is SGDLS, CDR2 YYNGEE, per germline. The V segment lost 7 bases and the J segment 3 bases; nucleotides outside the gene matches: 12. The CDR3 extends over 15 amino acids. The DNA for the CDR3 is TGTGCCAGCGGAACCGGGACAGCAACGTACTATGGCTACACCTTC. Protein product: CASGTGTATYYGYTF. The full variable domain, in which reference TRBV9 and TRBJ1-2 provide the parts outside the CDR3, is DSGVTQTPKHLITATGQRVTLRCSPRSGDLSVYWYQQSLDQGLQFLIQYYNGEERAKGNILERFSAQQFPDLHSELNLSSLELGDSALYFCASGTGTATYYGYTFGSGTRLTVV.

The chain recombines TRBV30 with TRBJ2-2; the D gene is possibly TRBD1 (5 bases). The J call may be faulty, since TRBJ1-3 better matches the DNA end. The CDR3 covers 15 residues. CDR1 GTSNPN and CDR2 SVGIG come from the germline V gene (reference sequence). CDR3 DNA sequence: TGTGCCTGGAATCAGGGCCTCGTCTCTGGAAACACCATATATTTT. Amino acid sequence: CAWNQGLVSGNTIYF.

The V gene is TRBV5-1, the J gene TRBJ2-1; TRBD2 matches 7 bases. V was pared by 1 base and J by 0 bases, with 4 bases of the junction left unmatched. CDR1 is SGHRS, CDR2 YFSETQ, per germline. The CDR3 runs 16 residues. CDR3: CASSLSGGGSYNEQFF. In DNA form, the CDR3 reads TGCGCCAGCAGCTTGTCGGGCGGGGGCTCCTACAATGAGCAGTTCTTC.

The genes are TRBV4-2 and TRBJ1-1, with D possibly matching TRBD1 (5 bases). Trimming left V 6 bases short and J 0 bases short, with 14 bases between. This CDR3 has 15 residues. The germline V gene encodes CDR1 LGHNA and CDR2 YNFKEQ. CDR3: CASSESAGLNTEAFF. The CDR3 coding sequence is TGTGCCAGCAGTGAATCAGCAGGGTTGAACACTGAAGCTTTCTTT.

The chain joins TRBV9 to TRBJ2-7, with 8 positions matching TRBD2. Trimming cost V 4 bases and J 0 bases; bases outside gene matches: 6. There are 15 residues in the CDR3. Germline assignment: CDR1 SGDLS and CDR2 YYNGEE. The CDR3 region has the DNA TGTGCCAGCAGCACAAGAGCGGGAGACTCCTACGAGCAGTACTTC. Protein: CASSTRAGDSYEQYF.

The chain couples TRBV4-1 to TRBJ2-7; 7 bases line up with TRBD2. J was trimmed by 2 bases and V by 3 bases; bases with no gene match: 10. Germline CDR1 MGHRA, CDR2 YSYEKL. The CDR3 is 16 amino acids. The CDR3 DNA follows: TGCGCCAGCAGCCATCAACCTATCGGGACTACCTACGAGCAGTACTTC. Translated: CASSHQPIGTTYEQYF.

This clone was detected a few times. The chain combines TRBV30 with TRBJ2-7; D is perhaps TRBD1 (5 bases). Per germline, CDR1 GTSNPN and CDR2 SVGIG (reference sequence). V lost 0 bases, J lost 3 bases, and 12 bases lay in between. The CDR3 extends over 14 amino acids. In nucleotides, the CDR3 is TGTGCCTGGAGTGTTCGGACACCGAACTACGAGCAGTACTTC. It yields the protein CAWSVRTPNYEQYF.

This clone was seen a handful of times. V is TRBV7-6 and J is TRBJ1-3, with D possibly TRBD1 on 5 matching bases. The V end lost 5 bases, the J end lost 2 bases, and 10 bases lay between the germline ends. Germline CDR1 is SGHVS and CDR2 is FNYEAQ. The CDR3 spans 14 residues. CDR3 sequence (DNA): TGTGCCAGCAGCGCAGGGTGGGCTGGAAACACCATATATTTT. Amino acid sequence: CASSAGWAGNTIYF.

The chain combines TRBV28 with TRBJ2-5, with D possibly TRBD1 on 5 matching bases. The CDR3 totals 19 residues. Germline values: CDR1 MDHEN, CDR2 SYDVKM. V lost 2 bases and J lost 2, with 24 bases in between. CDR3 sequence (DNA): TGTGCCAGCAGTTTAGACCCCGTGTCAGGGAAGACGTTACAAGAGACCCAGTACTTC. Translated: CASSLDPVSGKTLQETQYF.

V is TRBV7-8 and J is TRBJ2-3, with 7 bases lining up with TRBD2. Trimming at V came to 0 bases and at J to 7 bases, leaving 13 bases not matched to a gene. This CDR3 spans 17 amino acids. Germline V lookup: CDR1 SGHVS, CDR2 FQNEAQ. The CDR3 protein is CASSLAPGDRGSHTQYF. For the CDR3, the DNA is TGTGCCAGCAGCTTAGCGCCCGGGGATCGCGGGAGCCATACGCAGTATTTT.

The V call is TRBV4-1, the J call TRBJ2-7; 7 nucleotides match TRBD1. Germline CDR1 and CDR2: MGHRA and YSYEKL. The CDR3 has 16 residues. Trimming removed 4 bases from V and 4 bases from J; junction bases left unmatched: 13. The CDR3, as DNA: TGCGCCAGCAGCCCAGACACAGGGGCAATACCATACGAGCAGTACTTC. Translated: CASSPDTGAIPYEQYF.

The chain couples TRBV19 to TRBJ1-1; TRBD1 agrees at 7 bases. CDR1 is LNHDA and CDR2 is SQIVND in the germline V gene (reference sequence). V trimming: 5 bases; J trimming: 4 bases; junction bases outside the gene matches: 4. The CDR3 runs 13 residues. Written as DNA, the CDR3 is TGTGCCAGTAGTGCCGGGACAGCCACTGAAGCTTTCTTT. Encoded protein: CASSAGTATEAFF. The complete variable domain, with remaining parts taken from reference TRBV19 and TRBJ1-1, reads DGGITQSPKYLFRKEGQNVTLSCEQNLNHDAMYWYRQDPGQGLRLIYYSQIVNDFQKGDIAEGYSVSREKKESFPLTVTSAQKNPTAFYLCASSAGTATEAFFGQGTRLTVV.

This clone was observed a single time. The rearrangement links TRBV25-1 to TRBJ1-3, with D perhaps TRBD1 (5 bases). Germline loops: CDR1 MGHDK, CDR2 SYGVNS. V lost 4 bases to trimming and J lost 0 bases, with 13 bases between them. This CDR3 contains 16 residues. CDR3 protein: CASSGSPGDSGNTIYF. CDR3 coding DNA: TGTGCCAGCAGTGGAAGCCCGGGGGACTCTGGAAACACCATATATTTT.

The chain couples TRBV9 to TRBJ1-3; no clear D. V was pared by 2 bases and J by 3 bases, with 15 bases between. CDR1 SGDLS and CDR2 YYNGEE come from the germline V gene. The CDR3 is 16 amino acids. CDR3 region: CASSVGAGGLGNTIYF. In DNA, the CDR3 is TGTGCCAGCAGCGTGGGAGCAGGAGGTCTTGGAAACACCATATATTTT.